The TCR beta chain under discussion was sequenced for a study of identical twins. Findings and caveats of the study: Beta out-of-frame sequences showed weaker excess twin sharing. Low generation probability was overrepresented in out-of-frame alpha sequences shared by twins.

This clonotype was counted at least ten times. Its antigen remains unidentified. V was trimmed by 0 bases and J by 2 bases, leaving 13 bases between them. CDR3 length: 16 residues. Germline CDR1 is LGHDT and CDR2 is YNNKEL (reference sequence). Each CDR3 protein is one row after TCRdb ran MiXCR on the 5' RACE reads. The table lists some 660,000 distinct CDR3 sequences, over 8.5% of them singletons. Another study also made use of these data, one on yellow fever vaccine responses in identical twins. That work states: Twin vaccine T cell responses reportedly seemed partly convergent, partly personalized.

This receptor was taken from a young woman in good health. The genes are TRBV3-1 and TRBJ2-5; possible D gene TRBD2, 5 bases. Sequenced: PBMCs. DNA for the CDR3: TGTGCCAGCAGCCAAGACGGTCCAGCGGAGCAAGAGACCCAGTACTTC. Its protein product is CASSQDGPAEQETQYF.